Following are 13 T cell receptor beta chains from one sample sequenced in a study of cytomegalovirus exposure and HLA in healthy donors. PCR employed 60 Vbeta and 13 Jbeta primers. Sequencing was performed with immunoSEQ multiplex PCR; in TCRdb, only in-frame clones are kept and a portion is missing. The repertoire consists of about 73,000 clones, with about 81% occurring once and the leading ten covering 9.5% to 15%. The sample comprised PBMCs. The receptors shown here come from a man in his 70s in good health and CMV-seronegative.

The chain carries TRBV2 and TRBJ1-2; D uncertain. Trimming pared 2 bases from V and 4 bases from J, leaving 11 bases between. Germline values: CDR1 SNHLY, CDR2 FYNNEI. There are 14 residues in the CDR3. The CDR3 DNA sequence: TGTGCCAGCAGTGAATCCGGTCTCGGCTATGGCTACACCTTC. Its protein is CASSESGLGYGYTF.

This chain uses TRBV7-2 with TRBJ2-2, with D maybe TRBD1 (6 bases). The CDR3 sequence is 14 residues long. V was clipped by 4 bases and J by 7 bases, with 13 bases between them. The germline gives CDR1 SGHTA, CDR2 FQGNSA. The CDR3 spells CASSSGQTNGELFF. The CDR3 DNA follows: TGTGCCAGCAGCTCGGGACAAACGAACGGGGAGCTGTTTTTT.

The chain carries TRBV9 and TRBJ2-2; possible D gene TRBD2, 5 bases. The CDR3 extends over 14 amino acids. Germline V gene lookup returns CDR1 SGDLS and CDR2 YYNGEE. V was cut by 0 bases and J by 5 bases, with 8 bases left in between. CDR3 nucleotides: TGTGCCAGCAGCGTAGTACGGGGAACCGGGGAGCTGTTTTTT. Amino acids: CASSVVRGTGELFF.

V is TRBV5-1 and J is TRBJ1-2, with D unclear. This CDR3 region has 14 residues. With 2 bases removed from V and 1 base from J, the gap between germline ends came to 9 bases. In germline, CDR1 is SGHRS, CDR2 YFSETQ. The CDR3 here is CASSFDGFNYGYTF. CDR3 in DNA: TGCGCCAGCAGCTTCGATGGCTTTAACTATGGCTACACCTTC.

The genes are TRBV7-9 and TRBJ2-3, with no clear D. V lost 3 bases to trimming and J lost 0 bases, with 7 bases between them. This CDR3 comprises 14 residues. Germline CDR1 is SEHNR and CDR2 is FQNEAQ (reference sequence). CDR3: CASSFLTSTDTQYF. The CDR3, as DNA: TGTGCCAGCAGCTTCCTTACTAGCACAGATACGCAGTATTTT.

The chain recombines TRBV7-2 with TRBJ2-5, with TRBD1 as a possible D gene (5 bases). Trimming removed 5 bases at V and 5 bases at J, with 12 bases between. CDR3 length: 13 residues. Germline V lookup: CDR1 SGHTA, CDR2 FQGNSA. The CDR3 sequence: CASSQGDLETQYF. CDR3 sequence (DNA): TGTGCCAGCAGCCAAGGGGATTTGGAGACCCAGTACTTC.

The CDR3 coding sequence is TGTGCCAGTAGTATTGTCGGGGGGGGCAATCAGCCCCAGCATTTT. Translating it yields CASSIVGGGNQPQHF. The chain uses TRBV19 and TRBJ1-5; a possible D gene is TRBD1 (5 bases). Germline loops: CDR1 LNHDA, CDR2 SQIVND (reference sequence). The CDR3 is made up of 15 amino acids. The V end lost 3 bases, the J end lost 2 bases, and 11 bases lay between the germline ends. Complete variable domain (other parts from reference TRBV19 and TRBJ1-5): DGGITQSPKYLFRKEGQNVTLSCEQNLNHDAMYWYRQDPGQGLRLIYYSQIVNDFQKGDIAEGYSVSREKKESFPLTVTSAQKNPTAFYLCASSIVGGGNQPQHFGDGTRLSIL.

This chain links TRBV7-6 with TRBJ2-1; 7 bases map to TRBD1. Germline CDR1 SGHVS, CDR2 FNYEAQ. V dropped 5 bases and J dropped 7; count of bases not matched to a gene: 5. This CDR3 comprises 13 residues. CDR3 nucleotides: TGTGCCAGCAGCCCCGGGACAGTAAATGAGCAGTTCTTC. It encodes CASSPGTVNEQFF.

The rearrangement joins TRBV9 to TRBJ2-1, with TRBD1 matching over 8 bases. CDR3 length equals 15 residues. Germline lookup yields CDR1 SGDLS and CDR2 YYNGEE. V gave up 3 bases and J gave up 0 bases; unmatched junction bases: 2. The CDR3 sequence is CASSATGGSYNEQFF. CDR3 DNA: TGTGCCAGCAGCGCCACAGGGGGCTCCTACAATGAGCAGTTCTTC.

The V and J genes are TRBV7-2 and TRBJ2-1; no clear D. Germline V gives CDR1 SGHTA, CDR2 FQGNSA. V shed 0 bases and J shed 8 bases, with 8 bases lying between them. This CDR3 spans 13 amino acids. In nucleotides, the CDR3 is TGTGCCAGCAGCTTAGCCTTTTCTTATGAGCAGTTCTTC. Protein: CASSLAFSYEQFF.

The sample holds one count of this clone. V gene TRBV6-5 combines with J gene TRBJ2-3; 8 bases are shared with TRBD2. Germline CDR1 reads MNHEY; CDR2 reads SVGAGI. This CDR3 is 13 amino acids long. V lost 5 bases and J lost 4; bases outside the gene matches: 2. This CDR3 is CASSGTRSDTQYF. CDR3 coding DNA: TGTGCCAGCAGTGGGACTAGATCAGATACGCAGTATTTT.

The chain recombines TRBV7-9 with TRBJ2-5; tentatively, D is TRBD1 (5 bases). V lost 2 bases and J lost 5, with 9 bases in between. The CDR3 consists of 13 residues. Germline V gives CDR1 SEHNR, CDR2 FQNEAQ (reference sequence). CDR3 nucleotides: TGTGCCAGCAGCTTACAAGGGGTGGAGACCCAGTACTTC. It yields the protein CASSLQGVETQYF.

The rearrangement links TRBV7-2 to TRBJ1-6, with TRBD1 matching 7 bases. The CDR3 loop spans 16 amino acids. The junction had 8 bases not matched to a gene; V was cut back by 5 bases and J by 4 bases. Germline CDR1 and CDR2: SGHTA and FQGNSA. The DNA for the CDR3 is TGTGCCAGCAGCACCCAGACAGGGCTGTATAATTCACCCCTCCACTTT. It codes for CASSTQTGLYNSPLHF.